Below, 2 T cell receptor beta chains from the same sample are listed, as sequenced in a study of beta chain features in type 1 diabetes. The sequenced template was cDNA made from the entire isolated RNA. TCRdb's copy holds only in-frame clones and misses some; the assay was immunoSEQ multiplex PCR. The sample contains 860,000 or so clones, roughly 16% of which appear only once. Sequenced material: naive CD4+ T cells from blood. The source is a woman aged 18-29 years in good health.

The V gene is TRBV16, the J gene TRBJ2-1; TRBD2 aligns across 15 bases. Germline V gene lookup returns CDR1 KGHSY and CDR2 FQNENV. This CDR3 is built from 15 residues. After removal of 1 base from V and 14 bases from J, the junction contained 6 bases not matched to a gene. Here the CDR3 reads CASSQLGLAGGPKFF. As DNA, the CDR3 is TGTGCCAGCAGCCAATTAGGACTAGCGGGAGGGCCTAAGTTCTTC.

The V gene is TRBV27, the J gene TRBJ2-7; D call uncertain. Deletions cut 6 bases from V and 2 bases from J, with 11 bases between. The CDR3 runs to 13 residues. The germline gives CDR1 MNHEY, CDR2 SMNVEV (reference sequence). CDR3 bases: TGTGCCAGCAGCCATGACGGACCCTACGAGCAGTACTTC. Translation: CASSHDGPYEQYF.